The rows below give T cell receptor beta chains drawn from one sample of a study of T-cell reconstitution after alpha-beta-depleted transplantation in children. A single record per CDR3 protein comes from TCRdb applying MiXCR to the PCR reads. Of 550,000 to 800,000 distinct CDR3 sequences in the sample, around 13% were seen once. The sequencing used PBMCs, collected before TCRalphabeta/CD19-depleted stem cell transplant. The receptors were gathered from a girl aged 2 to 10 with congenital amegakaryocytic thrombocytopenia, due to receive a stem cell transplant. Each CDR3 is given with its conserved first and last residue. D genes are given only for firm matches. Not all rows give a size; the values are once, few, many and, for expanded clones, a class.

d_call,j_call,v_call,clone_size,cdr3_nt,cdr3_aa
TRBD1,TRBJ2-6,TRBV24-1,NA,TGTGCCACCTCAACTCCCAGGGGGCCTGGGGCCAACGTCCTGACTTTC,CATSTPRGPGANVLTF
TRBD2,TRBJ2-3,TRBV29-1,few,TGCAGCGGTATGGGACTAGCTAGGGGAGATACGCAGTATTTT,CSGMGLARGDTQYF
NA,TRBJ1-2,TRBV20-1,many,TGCAGTGCTAGACAGGGTCCGGCTAACTATGGCTACACCTTC,CSARQGPANYGYTF
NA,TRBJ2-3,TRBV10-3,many,TGTGCCATCAGTCGGGACGACACAGATACGCAGTATTTT,CAISRDDTDTQYF
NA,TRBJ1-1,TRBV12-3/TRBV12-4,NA,TGTGCCAGCGCCTCGTCGGGGCTTGACACTGAAGCTTTCTTT,CASASSGLDTEAFF
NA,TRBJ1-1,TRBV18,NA,TGTGCCAGCTCACCTGTTCCGAGTTGGACAGTCGGCACTGAAGCTTTCTTT,CASSPVPSWTVGTEAFF
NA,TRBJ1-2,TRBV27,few,TGTGCCAGCAGTTTATCCTTCTTGGTGCCCCTCTATGGCTACACCTTC,CASSLSFLVPLYGYTF
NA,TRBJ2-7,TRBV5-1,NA,TGCGCCAGCAGCTTGGTTGGGTCAGAGCCGGCAGACTTC,CASSLVGSEPADF
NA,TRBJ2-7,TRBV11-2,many,TGTGCCAGCAGCTTCGAGGAGCAGTACTTC,CASSFEEQYF
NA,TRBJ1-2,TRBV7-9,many,TGTGCCAGCAGCGCAGGACAGTATGGCTACACCTTC,CASSAGQYGYTF
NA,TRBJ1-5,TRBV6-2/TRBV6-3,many,TGTGCCAGCAGTTACACGAGGGATCAGCCCCAGCATTTT,CASSYTRDQPQHF
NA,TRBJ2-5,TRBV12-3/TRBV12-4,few,TGTGCCAGCAGCGACGACACCGTGGAGACCCAGTACTTC,CASSDDTVETQYF
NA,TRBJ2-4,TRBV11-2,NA,TGTGCCAGCAGCTTTCTACCGGGACAAATAGCCAAAAACATTCAGTACTTC,CASSFLPGQIAKNIQYF
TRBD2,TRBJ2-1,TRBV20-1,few,TGCAGTGCCAACGGAGCCAGCGGGGCCTACAATGAGCAGTTCTTC,CSANGASGAYNEQFF
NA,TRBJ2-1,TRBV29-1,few,TGCAGCGTTAGGGGGGCCGAGTTCTATGAGCAGTTCTTC,CSVRGAEFYEQFF
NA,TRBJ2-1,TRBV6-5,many,TGTGCCAGCAGTTACCACGCGATGAATGAGCAGTTCTTC,CASSYHAMNEQFF
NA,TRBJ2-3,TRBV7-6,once,TGTGCCAGCAGCTCACAATACAGGTCGGGCACAGATACGCAGTATTTT,CASSSQYRSGTDTQYF
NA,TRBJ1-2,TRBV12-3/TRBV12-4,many,TGTGCCAGCAGTTTGAGGACGGACTATGGCTACACCTTC,CASSLRTDYGYTF
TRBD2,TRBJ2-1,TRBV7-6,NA,TGTGCCAGCAGCTTAAGCCCGGGGACTAGTCAAGTGGGAGGTGAGCAGTTCTTC,CASSLSPGTSQVGGEQFF
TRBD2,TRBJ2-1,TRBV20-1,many,TGCAGTGCTAGTCCGTCTAGCGGTTACAATGAGCAGTTCTTC,CSASPSSGYNEQFF
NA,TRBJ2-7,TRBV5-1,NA,TGCGCCAGCAGCTTGGAAACAGGGATTTCCTACGAGCAGTACTTC,CASSLETGISYEQYF
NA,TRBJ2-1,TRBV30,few,TGTGCCTGGAGTGCGGGGCTCTACAATGAGCAGTTCTTC,CAWSAGLYNEQFF
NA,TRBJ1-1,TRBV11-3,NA,TGTGCCAGCAGCTTAGACTCTTTAGCGGGCGCTGAAGCTTTCTTT,CASSLDSLAGAEAFF
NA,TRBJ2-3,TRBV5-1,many,TGCGCCAGCAGCTTGGATGTTATCAGGGATACGCAGTATTTT,CASSLDVIRDTQYF
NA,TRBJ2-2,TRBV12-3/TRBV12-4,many,TGTGCCAGCGGGCAGGGTTCCGGGGAGCTGTTTTTT,CASGQGSGELFF
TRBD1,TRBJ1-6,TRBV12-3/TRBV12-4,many,TGTGCCAGCCTCGACAGGGGGGATTCACCCCTCCACTTT,CASLDRGDSPLHF
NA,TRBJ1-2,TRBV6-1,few,TGTGCCAGCAACGAGCCTACAGGGAGCCGCTATGGCTACACCTTC,CASNEPTGSRYGYTF
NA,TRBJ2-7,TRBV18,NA,TGTGCCAGCTCACACGATACCGGGGATTACGAGCAGTACTTC,CASSHDTGDYEQYF
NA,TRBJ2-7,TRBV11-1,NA,TGTGCCAGCAGCCCACCTGGGCGGGAACCCTACGAGCAGTACTTC,CASSPPGREPYEQYF
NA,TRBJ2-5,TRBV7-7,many,TGTGCCAGCAGCCAGGACAGCCAAGAGACCCAGTACTTC,CASSQDSQETQYF
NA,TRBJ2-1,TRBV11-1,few,TGTGCCAGCAGCCCAACCCGTCTAGGACGTCTCGAACACAATGAGCAGTTCTTC,CASSPTRLGRLEHNEQFF
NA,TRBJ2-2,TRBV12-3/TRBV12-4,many,TGTGCCACCCTGCAGCGACAGAACACCGGGGAGCTGTTTTTT,CATLQRQNTGELFF
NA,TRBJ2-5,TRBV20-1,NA,TGCAGTGGATTGGGTGTTCGTTTGGAGACCCAGTACTTC,CSGLGVRLETQYF
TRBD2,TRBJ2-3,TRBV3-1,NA,TGTGCCAGCAGCCAAGATGGGACTAGCGGGAGCTCCGGGGCAGATACGCAGTATTTT,CASSQDGTSGSSGADTQYF
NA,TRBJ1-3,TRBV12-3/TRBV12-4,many,TGTGCCAGCAGTTCCCCGGGCCGGGGAGGAAACACCATATATTTT,CASSSPGRGGNTIYF
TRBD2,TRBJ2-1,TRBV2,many,TGTGCCAGCAGGGCTAGCGGCTACTACAATGAGCAGTTCTTC,CASRASGYYNEQFF
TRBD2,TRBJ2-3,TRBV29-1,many,TGCAGCGTCCCAAATAGCGGGGCTAGCACAGATACGCAGTATTTT,CSVPNSGASTDTQYF
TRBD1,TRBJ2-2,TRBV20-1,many,TGCAGTGCTACCCCCGGGACAGGGCCCACCGGGGAGCTGTTTTTT,CSATPGTGPTGELFF
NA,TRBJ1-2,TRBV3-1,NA,TGTGCCAGCAGCCAAGGATCTGTAGTCTATGGCTACACCTTC,CASSQGSVVYGYTF
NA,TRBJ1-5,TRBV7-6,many,TGTGCCAGCAGCCGTACTCAAAATCAGCCCCAGCATTTT,CASSRTQNQPQHF
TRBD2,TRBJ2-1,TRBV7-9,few,TGTGCCAGCAGCTCCGCGGGGGGCGTTGACGAGCAGTTCTTC,CASSSAGGVDEQFF
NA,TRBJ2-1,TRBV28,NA,TGTGCCAGCACCCCCAGGGACAATGAGCAGTTCTTC,CASTPRDNEQFF
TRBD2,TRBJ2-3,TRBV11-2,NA,TGTGCCAGCAGCTCCCCGGCTAGCGGGACTGCAGATACGGAGTATTTT,CASSSPASGTADTEYF
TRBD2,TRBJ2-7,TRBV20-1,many,TGCAGTGCTAGTACCGGGGGGAATTACGAGCAGTACTTC,CSASTGGNYEQYF
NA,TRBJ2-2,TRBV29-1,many,TGCAGCGTGAAACCGGGGAACACCGGGGAGCTGTTTTTT,CSVKPGNTGELFF
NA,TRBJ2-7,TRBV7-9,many,TGTGCCAGCAGCGGTTTCAAGGGTCGGGGCTCCTACGAGCAGTACTTC,CASSGFKGRGSYEQYF
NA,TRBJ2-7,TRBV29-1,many,TGCAGCGTTGCACAGTTTACTAGCTCCTACGAGCAGTACTTC,CSVAQFTSSYEQYF
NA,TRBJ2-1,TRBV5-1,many,TGCGCCAGCAGCTTGGCCTTGGGAAAGTACAATGAGCAGTTCTTC,CASSLALGKYNEQFF
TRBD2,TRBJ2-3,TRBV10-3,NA,TGTGCCATCAGTGACGGACTAGCGGCCACAGATACGCAGTATTTT,CAISDGLAATDTQYF
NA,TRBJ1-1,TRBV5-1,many,TGCGCCAGCAGCCGGGGAGAGACCACTGAAGCTTTCTTT,CASSRGETTEAFF
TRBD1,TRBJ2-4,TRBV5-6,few,TGTGCCAGCAGCTTGTATGAGGGACAGGGTGCTAGGCCGCTATCCGACATTCAGTACTTC,CASSLYEGQGARPLSDIQYF
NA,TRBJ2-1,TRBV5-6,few,TGTGCCAGCAGCCCACCTGGCCTGAGATTCAGCTCCTACAATGAGCAGTTCTTC,CASSPPGLRFSSYNEQFF
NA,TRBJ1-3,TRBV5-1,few,TGCGCCAGCAGCTTGCACGGCCCGGTGGGCCTCAACTCTGGAAACACCATATATTTT,CASSLHGPVGLNSGNTIYF
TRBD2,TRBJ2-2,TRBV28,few,TGTGCCAGCAGTTTGGGTAGCGGGGCACTCCTAAAAGTGGCGGGCACCGGGGAGCTGTTTTTT,CASSLGSGALLKVAGTGELFF
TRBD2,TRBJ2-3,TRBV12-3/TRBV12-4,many,TGTGCCAGCAGTTTCCTAGCGGGAGGGCCAGATACGCAGTATTTT,CASSFLAGGPDTQYF